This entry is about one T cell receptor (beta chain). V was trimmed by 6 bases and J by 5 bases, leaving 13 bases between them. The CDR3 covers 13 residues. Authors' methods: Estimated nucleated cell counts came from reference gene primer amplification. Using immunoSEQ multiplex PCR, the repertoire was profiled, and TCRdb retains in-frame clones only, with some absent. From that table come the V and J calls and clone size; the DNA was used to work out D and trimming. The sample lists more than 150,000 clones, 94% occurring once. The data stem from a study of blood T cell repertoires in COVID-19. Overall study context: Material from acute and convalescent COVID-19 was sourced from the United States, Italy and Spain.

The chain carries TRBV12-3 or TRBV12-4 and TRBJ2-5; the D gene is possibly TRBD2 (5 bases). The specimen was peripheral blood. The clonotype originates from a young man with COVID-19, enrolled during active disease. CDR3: CASSFGGRETQYF. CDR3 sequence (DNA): TGTGCCAGCAGCTTCGGAGGTCGGGAGACCCAGTACTTC.